This TCR beta chain was recorded in a study of blood T cell repertoires in COVID-19. About the study: Acute and convalescent COVID-19 specimens originated in the United States, Italy and Spain.

The CDR3 runs 17 residues. In germline, CDR1 is SGHVS, CDR2 FQNEAQ. The ends were cut back, 5 bases at V and 5 bases at J, with 21 bases in the middle. Assay used: immunoSEQ multiplex PCR; TCRdb lists only in-frame clones, some missing. The sample has roughly 160,000 clones, around 90% seen once. This chain uses TRBV7-8 with TRBJ2-2; D is perhaps TRBD1 (6 bases). This TCR was sampled from a man in his 60s with acute or convalescent COVID-19. Sequencing was performed on peripheral blood. CDR3 loop: CASSRNPDREGTGELFF. The DNA for the CDR3 is TGTGCCAGCAGCCGCAATCCGGACAGAGAGGGGACCGGGGAGCTGTTTTTT. Full variable domain (missing parts from reference TRBV7-8 and TRBJ2-2): GAGVSQSPRYKVAKRGQDVALRCDPISGHVSLFWYQQALGQGPEFLTYFQNEAQLDKSGLPSDRFFAERPEGSVSTLKIQRTQQEDSAVYLCASSRNPDREGTGELFFGEGSRLTVL.